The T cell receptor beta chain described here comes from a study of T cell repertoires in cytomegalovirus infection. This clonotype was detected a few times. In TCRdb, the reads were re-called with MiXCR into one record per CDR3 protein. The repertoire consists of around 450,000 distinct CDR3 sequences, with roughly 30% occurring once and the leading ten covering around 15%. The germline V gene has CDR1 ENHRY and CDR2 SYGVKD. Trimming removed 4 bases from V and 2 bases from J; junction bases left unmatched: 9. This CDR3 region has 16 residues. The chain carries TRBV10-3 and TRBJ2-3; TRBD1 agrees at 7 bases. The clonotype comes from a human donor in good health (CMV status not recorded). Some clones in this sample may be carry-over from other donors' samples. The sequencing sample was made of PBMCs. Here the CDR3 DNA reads TGTGCCATCAGTGGAAAACAGGGGCGCAACACAGATACGCAGTATTTT. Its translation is CAISGKQGRNTDTQYF.